The rows below give T cell receptor beta chains drawn from one sample of a study of read filtering for tumor transcriptome and immune sequencing. TCRdb reprocessed the reads via MiXCR and lists one record per CDR3 protein. This sample has 130,000 or so distinct CDR3 sequences, with about 13% found just once. Input material: a population of CD138-negative cells sorted from bone marrow. The receptors stem from a donor aged 40 or older with multiple myeloma. The CDR3 runs from the conserved cysteine through the conserved F or W. The D gene is left open where the match is weak. Only some rows state a clone size, as once, few, many or a class for expanded clones.

V gene: TRBV6-2/TRBV6-3
clone size: many
J gene: TRBJ2-3
D gene: NA
CDR3 protein: CASSYIRASVYF
CDR3 DNA: TGTGCCAGCAGTTACATCCGGGCTTCGGTGTATTTT

V gene: TRBV7-8
clone size: NA
J gene: TRBJ2-1
D gene: TRBD2
CDR3 protein: CASSSRTSSYIEQFF
CDR3 DNA: TGCGCCAGCAGCTCCAGGACTAGCTCCTACATTGAGCAGTTCTTC

V gene: TRBV6-2/TRBV6-3
clone size: many
J gene: TRBJ1-1
D gene: NA
CDR3 protein: CASTPAGLNTEAFF
CDR3 DNA: TGTGCCAGCACCCCCGCTGGGTTGAACACTGAAGCTTTCTTT

V gene: TRBV7-8
clone size: many
J gene: TRBJ2-7
D gene: NA
CDR3 protein: CASSPGLSLELREQYF
CDR3 DNA: TGTGCCAGCAGCCCAGGACTCTCGCTTGAACTACGGGAGCAGTACTTC

V gene: TRBV5-1
clone size: many
J gene: TRBJ2-1
D gene: NA
CDR3 protein: CASSLRSRSGSNEQFF
CDR3 DNA: TGCGCCAGCAGCTTGAGGTCGCGGAGTGGGTCGAATGAGCAGTTCTTC

V gene: TRBV7-3
clone size: many
J gene: TRBJ2-1
D gene: TRBD2
CDR3 protein: CASSPSGWISYNEQFF
CDR3 DNA: TGTGCCAGCAGCCCTAGCGGGTGGATCTCCTACAATGAGCAGTTCTTC

V gene: TRBV5-1
clone size: many
J gene: TRBJ1-1
D gene: TRBD1
CDR3 protein: CASQGATEAFF
CDR3 DNA: TGCGCCAGCCAGGGGGCCACTGAAGCTTTCTTT

V gene: TRBV6-2/TRBV6-3
clone size: NA
J gene: TRBJ1-2
D gene: NA
CDR3 protein: CAADGDYGYTF
CDR3 DNA: TGTGCCGCAGATGGTGACTATGGCTACACCTTC

V gene: TRBV6-5
clone size: many
J gene: TRBJ2-1
D gene: NA
CDR3 protein: CASSYRAAADNEQFF
CDR3 DNA: TGTGCCAGCAGTTACAGGGCAGCCGCCGACAATGAGCAGTTCTTC

V gene: TRBV4-3
clone size: many
J gene: TRBJ2-1
D gene: NA
CDR3 protein: CASSQGPLGNEQFF
CDR3 DNA: TGCGCCAGCAGCCAAGGACCCCTAGGAAATGAGCAGTTCTTC

V gene: TRBV10-2
clone size: many
J gene: TRBJ2-3
D gene: TRBD2
CDR3 protein: CASSITSGSGDTQYF
CDR3 DNA: TGCGCCAGCAGTATAACTAGCGGGAGTGGAGATACGCAGTATTTT

V gene: TRBV6-6
clone size: many
J gene: TRBJ1-5
D gene: NA
CDR3 protein: CASSYIGIRQPQHF
CDR3 DNA: TGTGCCAGCAGTTACATAGGGATCCGCCAGCCCCAGCATTTT

V gene: TRBV7-2
clone size: NA
J gene: TRBJ2-7
D gene: NA
CDR3 protein: CASSLTGPKSEQYF
CDR3 DNA: TGTGCCAGCAGCTTAACAGGGCCCAAGAGCGAGCAGTACTTC

V gene: TRBV7-8
clone size: many
J gene: TRBJ1-2
D gene: TRBD1
CDR3 protein: CASSLGQGDYGYTF
CDR3 DNA: TGTGCCAGCAGCCTGGGACAGGGGGACTATGGCTACACCTTC

V gene: TRBV5-1
clone size: many
J gene: TRBJ1-4
D gene: TRBD1
CDR3 protein: CASSLLGQTSTNEKLFF
CDR3 DNA: TGCGCCAGCAGCCTATTGGGACAGACCTCAACTAATGAAAAACTGTTTTTT

V gene: TRBV6-2/TRBV6-3
clone size: many
J gene: TRBJ2-1
D gene: TRBD2
CDR3 protein: CASSRLMSGRFGNEQFF
CDR3 DNA: TGTGCCAGCAGTCGGTTGATGAGCGGGAGGTTTGGAAATGAGCAGTTCTTC

V gene: TRBV6-6
clone size: many
J gene: TRBJ2-1
D gene: NA
CDR3 protein: CASSYGAAAYNEQFF
CDR3 DNA: TGTGCCAGCAGTTACGGAGCAGCCGCCTACAATGAGCAGTTCTTC

V gene: TRBV5-6
clone size: medium-sized
J gene: TRBJ1-1
D gene: NA
CDR3 protein: CASSSKGENTEAFF
CDR3 DNA: TGTGCCAGCAGCTCGAAGGGAGAGAACACTGAAGCTTTCTTT

V gene: TRBV4-1
clone size: many
J gene: TRBJ2-1
D gene: TRBD1
CDR3 protein: CASSSRQGENEQFF
CDR3 DNA: TGCGCCAGCAGCTCCCGACAGGGCGAGAATGAGCAGTTCTTC

V gene: TRBV19
clone size: NA
J gene: TRBJ2-7
D gene: NA
CDR3 protein: CASSIAGTPRLEQYF
CDR3 DNA: TGTGCCAGTAGTATAGCCGGGACACCGCGCCTCGAGCAGTACTTC

V gene: TRBV12-3/TRBV12-4
clone size: many
J gene: TRBJ1-1
D gene: NA
CDR3 protein: CASGRGAEAFF
CDR3 DNA: TGTGCCAGCGGCCGGGGCGCTGAAGCTTTCTTT

V gene: TRBV12-5
clone size: many
J gene: TRBJ2-7
D gene: NA
CDR3 protein: CASGLVGPTSYEQYF
CDR3 DNA: TGTGCTAGTGGTTTGGTAGGACCGACCTCCTACGAGCAGTACTTC

V gene: TRBV7-9
clone size: NA
J gene: TRBJ1-5
D gene: TRBD1
CDR3 protein: CASSSTGVQEPQHF
CDR3 DNA: TGTGCCAGCAGCTCGACAGGGGTCCAGGAGCCCCAGCATTTT

V gene: TRBV10-3
clone size: NA
J gene: TRBJ2-2
D gene: TRBD2
CDR3 protein: CAISSTSGRGPGELFF
CDR3 DNA: TGTGCCATCAGTTCGACTAGCGGGAGAGGCCCCGGGGAGCTGTTTTTT

V gene: TRBV7-9
clone size: NA
J gene: TRBJ1-4
D gene: NA
CDR3 protein: CASSSGQPGKLFF
CDR3 DNA: TGTGCCAGCAGCTCAGGACAGCCTGGGAAACTGTTTTTT

V gene: TRBV3-1
clone size: many
J gene: TRBJ1-1
D gene: NA
CDR3 protein: CASSQGRVPEAFF
CDR3 DNA: TGTGCCAGCAGCCAAGGGAGGGTCCCTGAAGCTTTCTTT

V gene: TRBV12-3/TRBV12-4
clone size: many
J gene: TRBJ2-3
D gene: NA
CDR3 protein: CASTRSDTQYF
CDR3 DNA: TGTGCCAGCACCCGGTCAGATACGCAGTATTTT

V gene: TRBV4-3
clone size: few
J gene: TRBJ2-2
D gene: TRBD2
CDR3 protein: CASSQTSGRSLSESGELFF
CDR3 DNA: TGCGCCAGCAGCCAGACTAGCGGGAGGTCTTTATCTGAGTCCGGGGAGCTGTTCTTT

V gene: TRBV11-2
clone size: NA
J gene: TRBJ2-3
D gene: NA
CDR3 protein: CASSLEFDTQYF
CDR3 DNA: TGTGCCAGCAGCTTAGAGTTCGATACGCAGTATTTT

V gene: TRBV11-3
clone size: many
J gene: TRBJ1-1
D gene: NA
CDR3 protein: CASTVSENTEAFF
CDR3 DNA: TGTGCCAGCACCGTCAGTGAGAACACTGAAGCTTTCTTT

V gene: TRBV14
clone size: many
J gene: TRBJ2-1
D gene: NA
CDR3 protein: CASSQDNYNEQFF
CDR3 DNA: TGTGCCAGCAGCCAAGATAACTACAATGAGCAGTTCTTC

V gene: TRBV6-1
clone size: many
J gene: TRBJ2-5
D gene: TRBD1
CDR3 protein: CASSRDSQKTQYF
CDR3 DNA: TGTGCCAGCAGCCGGGACAGCCAAAAGACCCAGTACTTC

V gene: TRBV7-3
clone size: many
J gene: TRBJ2-3
D gene: TRBD2
CDR3 protein: CASSPPGGAGAQYF
CDR3 DNA: TGTGCCAGCAGTCCACCCGGAGGGGCGGGGGCGCAGTATTTT

V gene: TRBV11-3
clone size: many
J gene: TRBJ2-3
D gene: NA
CDR3 protein: CASSFGQSTDTQYF
CDR3 DNA: TGTGCCAGCAGCTTTGGGCAGTCCACAGATACGCAGTATTTT

V gene: TRBV4-1
clone size: few
J gene: TRBJ1-1
D gene: NA
CDR3 protein: CASSQEGGFTEAFF
CDR3 DNA: TGCGCCAGCAGCCAAGAGGGGGGTTTCACTGAAGCTTTCTTT